This is a list of T cell receptor beta chains from one sample in a study of human T cells and chemical hapten exposure. Using its own MiXCR run on the RACE reads, TCRdb lists one record per CDR3 protein. In the table there are over 300,000 distinct CDR3 sequences, 5% to 6.5% of which are singletons. The specimen was whole blood, collected in connection with sensitization to the hapten diphenylcyclopropenone (DPC). These receptors came from a woman between 45 and 60 years old with alopecia areata. Some clones in this sample may be carry-over from other donors' samples. CDR3s include the opening cysteine and the closing phenylalanine or tryptophan. The order of the fields is D gene, J gene, clone size, V gene, CDR3 DNA, CDR3 protein. A D gene is named only where the DNA matches it firmly. Clone size is given for some rows only: seen once, a few or many times, or a class if the clone is expanded.

D: TRBD2; J: TRBJ2-1; size: many; V: TRBV20-1; DNA: TGCAGTGCTAGAGACCCGAGACTAGCGGGGAACAATGAGCAGTTCTTC; CDR3: CSARDPRLAGNNEQFF
D: TRBD2; J: TRBJ2-1; size: NA; V: TRBV30; DNA: TGTGCCTGGAGTGTACAACAAGCGGGGGACAATGAGCAGTTCTTC; CDR3: CAWSVQQAGDNEQFF
D: NA; J: TRBJ1-2; size: NA; V: TRBV20-1; DNA: TGCAGTGCTACGGCCGATTATGGCTACACCTTC; CDR3: CSATADYGYTF
D: NA; J: TRBJ2-6; size: few; V: TRBV3-1; DNA: TGTGCCAGCAGCCAAGTATGGGGGATAACGGGCCCTGGGGCCAACGTCCTGACTTTC; CDR3: CASSQVWGITGPGANVLTF
D: TRBD1; J: TRBJ1-3; size: NA; V: TRBV20-1; DNA: TGCAGTGCTAGAGATAATACAGGGGTCGGAAACACCATATATTTT; CDR3: CSARDNTGVGNTIYF
D: NA; J: TRBJ2-7; size: many; V: TRBV7-9; DNA: TGTGCCAGCAGCTCATTACAGGGTCAGCAGTACTTC; CDR3: CASSSLQGQQYF
D: TRBD1; J: TRBJ1-5; size: many; V: TRBV5-1; DNA: TGCGCCAGCAGCATGACAGGGAAGCAGCCCCAGCATTTT; CDR3: CASSMTGKQPQHF
D: TRBD1; J: TRBJ1-5; size: many; V: TRBV20-1; DNA: TGCAGTGCTCACAGGGGAATTGGCAATCAGCCCCAGCATTTT; CDR3: CSAHRGIGNQPQHF
D: NA; J: TRBJ2-1; size: many; V: TRBV13; DNA: TGTGCCAGCAGCCCCCGGACTACCAATGAGCAGTTCTTC; CDR3: CASSPRTTNEQFF
D: TRBD2; J: TRBJ2-1; size: many; V: TRBV5-4; DNA: TGTGCCAGCAGCTTAGGACTAGCGGGAGGGGATGAGCAGTTCTTC; CDR3: CASSLGLAGGDEQFF
D: TRBD1; J: TRBJ2-2; size: many; V: TRBV12-3/TRBV12-4; DNA: TGTGCCAGCAGCTTTACAGGGGATTTCACCGGGGAGCTGTTTTTT; CDR3: CASSFTGDFTGELFF
D: NA; J: TRBJ1-5; size: few; V: TRBV12-3/TRBV12-4; DNA: TGTGCCAGCAGTTTAGCGATGGCAGGCCGCAATCAGCCCCAGCATTTT; CDR3: CASSLAMAGRNQPQHF
D: NA; J: TRBJ1-1; size: many; V: TRBV10-3; DNA: TGTGCCATCAGTGAGTCTCGTACTATGAACACTGAAGCTTTCTTT; CDR3: CAISESRTMNTEAFF
D: NA; J: TRBJ2-6; size: few; V: TRBV4-2; DNA: TGTGCCAGCAGCCAGCCGGGTGGCTCTGGGGCCAACGTCCTGACTTTC; CDR3: CASSQPGGSGANVLTF
D: NA; J: TRBJ2-1; size: many; V: TRBV9; DNA: TGTGCCAGCTCCCTAGGGGGAAGGGGATACAATGAGCAGTTCTTC; CDR3: CASSLGGRGYNEQFF
D: NA; J: TRBJ1-1; size: few; V: TRBV12-3/TRBV12-4; DNA: TGTGCCAGCAGTTTACGGGAATTAGCTTTCTTT; CDR3: CASSLRELAFF
D: NA; J: TRBJ2-1; size: many; V: TRBV24-1; DNA: TGTGCCACCAGTGCCTGGGCGGCCGCACCTGATGAGCAGTTCTTC; CDR3: CATSAWAAAPDEQFF
D: TRBD1; J: TRBJ2-7; size: many; V: TRBV27; DNA: TGTGCCAGCAGTTTGACAGGGGGCGTCGAGTACGAGCAGTACTTC; CDR3: CASSLTGGVEYEQYF
D: NA; J: TRBJ1-1; size: NA; V: TRBV6-2/TRBV6-3; DNA: TGTGCCAGCAGGGAGACAGAAGTACACGGGACTGAAGCTTTCTTT; CDR3: CASRETEVHGTEAFF
D: NA; J: TRBJ2-7; size: NA; V: TRBV20-1; DNA: TGCAGTGCTGGAAGGGGGTGGGAGCAGTACTTC; CDR3: CSAGRGWEQYF
D: TRBD1; J: TRBJ1-2; size: NA; V: TRBV7-2; DNA: TGTGCCAGCAGCCGGGGGGGACAGGGCAGAGGCTACACCTTC; CDR3: CASSRGGQGRGYTF